What follows is one TCR beta chain and its context. The data originate from a study of T cells in Graves' hyperthyroidism and ophthalmopathy. Regions amplified from RNA transcripts were the TCR beta CDR3 regions. During a first-round RT-PCR of the TCR CDR3, the HTBI primer set was used. One entry per CDR3 protein, called by TCRdb with MiXCR from the multiplex PCR reads. Of just over 550,000 distinct CDR3 sequences in the sample, just over 45% are singletons; the top ten hold about 7.9%. Subjects aged 18 to 65 presented with newly diagnosed hyperthyroidism of less than 2 months' duration. The study excluded patients with uncontrolled infection, other autoimmune disease, pregnancy or lactation. Each diagnosis was grounded in clinical symptoms, serum thyroxine and TRAb, thyroid ultrasound, and orbital computed tomography. The V gene end was trimmed by 5 bases and the J gene end by 5 bases; junction bases not matched to a gene: 10. The CDR3 has 15 amino acids. The germline CDR1 and CDR2 sequences are SGHTA and FQGTGA.

The sequence was obtained from a young woman with Graves' hyperthyroidism. The rearrangement uses TRBV7-3 and TRBJ2-5, with 8 bases that match TRBD1. Sequencing was performed on peripheral blood or thyroid tissue (not recorded which). The CDR3 nucleotides read TGTGCCAGCAGCCAAATGCAGGGGGCGATGGAGACCCAGTACTTC. Its protein is CASSQMQGAMETQYF. Supplemented by reference TRBV7-3 and TRBJ2-5, the full variable domain reads GAGVSQTPSNKVTEKGKYVELRCDPISGHTALYWYRQSLGQGPEFLIYFQGTGAADDSGLPNDRFFAVRPEGSVSTLKIQRTERGDSAVYLCASSQMQGAMETQYFGPGTRLLVL.